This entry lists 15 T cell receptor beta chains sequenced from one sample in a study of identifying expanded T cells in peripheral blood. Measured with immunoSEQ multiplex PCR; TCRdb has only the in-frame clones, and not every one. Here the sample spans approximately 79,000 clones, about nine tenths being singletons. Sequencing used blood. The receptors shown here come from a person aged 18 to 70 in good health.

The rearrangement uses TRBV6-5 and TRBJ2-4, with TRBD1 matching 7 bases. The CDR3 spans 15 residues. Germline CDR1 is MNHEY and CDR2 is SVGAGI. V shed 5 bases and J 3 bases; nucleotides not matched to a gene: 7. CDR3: CASSATGTVKNIQYF. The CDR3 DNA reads TGTGCCAGCAGTGCAACCGGGACAGTCAAAAACATTCAGTACTTC.

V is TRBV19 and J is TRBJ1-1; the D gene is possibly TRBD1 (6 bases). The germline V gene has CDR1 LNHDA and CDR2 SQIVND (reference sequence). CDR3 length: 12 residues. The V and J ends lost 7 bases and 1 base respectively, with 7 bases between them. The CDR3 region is CASTRGNTEAFF. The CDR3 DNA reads TGTGCCAGTACCAGGGGGAACACTGAAGCTTTCTTT.

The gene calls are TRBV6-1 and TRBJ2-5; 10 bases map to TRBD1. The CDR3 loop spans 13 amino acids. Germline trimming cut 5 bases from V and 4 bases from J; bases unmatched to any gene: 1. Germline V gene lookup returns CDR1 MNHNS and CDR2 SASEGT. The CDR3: CASSRTGGETQYF. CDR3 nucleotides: TGTGCCAGCAGTCGGACAGGGGGAGAGACCCAGTACTTC.

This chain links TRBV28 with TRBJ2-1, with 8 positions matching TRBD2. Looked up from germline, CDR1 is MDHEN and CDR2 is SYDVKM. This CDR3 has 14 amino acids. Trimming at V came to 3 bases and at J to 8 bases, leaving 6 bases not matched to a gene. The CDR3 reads CASSFSGGVYEQFF. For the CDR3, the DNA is TGTGCCAGCAGTTTCTCCGGGGGGGTTTATGAGCAGTTCTTC.

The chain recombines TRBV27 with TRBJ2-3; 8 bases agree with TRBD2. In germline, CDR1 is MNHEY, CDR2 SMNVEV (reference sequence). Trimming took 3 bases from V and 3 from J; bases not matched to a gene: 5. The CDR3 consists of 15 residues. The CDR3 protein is CASSLVGLGTDTQYF. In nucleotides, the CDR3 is TGTGCCAGCAGTTTGGTGGGACTAGGGACAGATACGCAGTATTTT.

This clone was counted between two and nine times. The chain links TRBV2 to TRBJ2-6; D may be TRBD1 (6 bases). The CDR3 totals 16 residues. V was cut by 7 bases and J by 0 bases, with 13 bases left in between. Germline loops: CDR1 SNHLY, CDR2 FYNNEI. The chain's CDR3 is CASKRTALSGANVLTF. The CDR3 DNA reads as TGTGCCAGCAAGAGGACAGCACTCTCTGGGGCCAACGTCCTGACTTTC.

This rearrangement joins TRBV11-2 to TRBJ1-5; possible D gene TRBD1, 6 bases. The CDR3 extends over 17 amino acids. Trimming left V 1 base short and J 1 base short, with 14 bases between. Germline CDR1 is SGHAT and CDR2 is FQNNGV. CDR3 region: CASSLGFNRDSNQPQHF. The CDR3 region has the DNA TGTGCCAGCAGCTTAGGTTTCAACAGGGACAGCAATCAGCCCCAGCATTTT.

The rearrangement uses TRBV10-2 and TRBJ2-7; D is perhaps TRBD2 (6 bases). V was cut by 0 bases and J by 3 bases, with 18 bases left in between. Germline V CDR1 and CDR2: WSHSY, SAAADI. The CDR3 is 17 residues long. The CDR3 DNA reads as TGCGCCAGCAGTGAGTCGCATTTTGTAGGCGGGGACTACGAGCAGTACTTC. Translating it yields CASSESHFVGGDYEQYF.

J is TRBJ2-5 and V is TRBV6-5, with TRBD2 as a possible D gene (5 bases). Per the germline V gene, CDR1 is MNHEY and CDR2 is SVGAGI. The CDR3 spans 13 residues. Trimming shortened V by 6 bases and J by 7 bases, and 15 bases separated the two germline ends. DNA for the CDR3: TGTGCCAGCAGCCGCGGGCGGGCAAGGACCCAGTACTTC. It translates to CASSRGRARTQYF.

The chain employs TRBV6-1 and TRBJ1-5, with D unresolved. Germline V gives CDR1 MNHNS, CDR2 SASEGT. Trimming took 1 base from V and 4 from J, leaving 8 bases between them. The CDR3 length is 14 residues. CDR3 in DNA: TGTGCCAGCAGTGAAGATCCGAAGAATCAGCCCCAGCATTTT. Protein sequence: CASSEDPKNQPQHF.

This CDR3 reads CASSSSLRGYNEQFF. Written as DNA, the CDR3 is TGTGCCAGCAGCTCGAGCCTGCGGGGCTACAATGAGCAGTTCTTC. The genes are TRBV5-6 and TRBJ2-1; tentatively, D is TRBD2 (6 bases). Trimming removed 3 bases from V and 3 bases from J, with 13 bases in between. Germline V gene sequence: CDR1 SGHDT, CDR2 YYEEEE. The CDR3 loop spans 15 amino acids.

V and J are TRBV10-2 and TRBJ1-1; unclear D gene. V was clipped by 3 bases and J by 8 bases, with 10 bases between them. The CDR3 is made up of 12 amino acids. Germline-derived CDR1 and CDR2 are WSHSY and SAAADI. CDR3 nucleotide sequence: TGCGCCAGCAGTGAATTCACACGAGAAGCTTTCTTT. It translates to CASSEFTREAFF.

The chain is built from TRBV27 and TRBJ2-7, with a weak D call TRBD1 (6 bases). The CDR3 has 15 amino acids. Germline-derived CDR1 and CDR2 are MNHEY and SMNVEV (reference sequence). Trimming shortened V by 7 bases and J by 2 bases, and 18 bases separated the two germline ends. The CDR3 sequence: CASNQLPGQAYEQYF. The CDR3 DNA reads TGTGCCAGCAACCAACTCCCGGGACAAGCCTACGAGCAGTACTTC.

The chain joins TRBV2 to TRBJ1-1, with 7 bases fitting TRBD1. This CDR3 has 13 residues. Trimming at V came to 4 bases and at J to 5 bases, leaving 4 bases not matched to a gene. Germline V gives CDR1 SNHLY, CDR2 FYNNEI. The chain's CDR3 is CASSGYRGTEAFF. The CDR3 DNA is TGTGCCAGCAGTGGGTACAGGGGAACTGAAGCTTTCTTT.

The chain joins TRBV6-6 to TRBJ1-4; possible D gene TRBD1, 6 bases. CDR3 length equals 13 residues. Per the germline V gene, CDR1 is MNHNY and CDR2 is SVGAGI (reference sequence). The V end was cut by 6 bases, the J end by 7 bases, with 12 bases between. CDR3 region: CASSPPGAEKLFF. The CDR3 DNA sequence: TGTGCCAGCAGCCCCCCAGGGGCTGAAAAACTGTTTTTT.